One sample yielded the 3 T cell receptor beta chains listed below, sequenced in a study of pediatric ulcerative colitis. One to two pinch biopsies were taken from the rectum during colonoscopy. Data came from immunoSEQ multiplex PCR; TCRdb stores just in-frame clones and leaves some out. The sample lists 30,000 or so clones, about three quarters seen once, with 0.9% to 1.2% in the top ten. Sequencing was performed on gut tissue. The source is a boy aged 10-17 years with mild ulcerative colitis.

The chain has TRBV2 and TRBJ1-4; D is ambiguous. This CDR3 has 14 amino acids. Germline lookup yields CDR1 SNHLY and CDR2 FYNNEI. The V and J ends lost 5 bases and 8 bases respectively, with 15 bases between them. The CDR3 coding sequence is TGTGCCAGCAGTACGGGGATCTTAAGAGAAAAACTGTTTTTT. This sequence encodes CASSTGILREKLFF.

V gene TRBV30 combines with J gene TRBJ1-1; D is unclear. The CDR3 sequence is 14 residues long. From germline, CDR1 is GTSNPN and CDR2 SVGIG (reference sequence). The V end was cut by 4 bases, the J end by 0 bases, with 12 bases between. CDR3 sequence (DNA): TGTGCCTGGACTTTAGTTCCCTTGAACACTGAAGCTTTCTTT. It is translated as CAWTLVPLNTEAFF.

The rearrangement uses TRBV2 and TRBJ1-2; TRBD1 might be the D (6 bases). The germline V gene has CDR1 SNHLY and CDR2 FYNNEI. V was trimmed by 5 bases and J by 3 bases, leaving 13 bases between them. The CDR3 spans 14 residues. The CDR3 loop is CASSKTAGDYGYTF. The CDR3 DNA is TGTGCCAGCAGTAAAACTGCAGGGGACTATGGCTACACCTTC.